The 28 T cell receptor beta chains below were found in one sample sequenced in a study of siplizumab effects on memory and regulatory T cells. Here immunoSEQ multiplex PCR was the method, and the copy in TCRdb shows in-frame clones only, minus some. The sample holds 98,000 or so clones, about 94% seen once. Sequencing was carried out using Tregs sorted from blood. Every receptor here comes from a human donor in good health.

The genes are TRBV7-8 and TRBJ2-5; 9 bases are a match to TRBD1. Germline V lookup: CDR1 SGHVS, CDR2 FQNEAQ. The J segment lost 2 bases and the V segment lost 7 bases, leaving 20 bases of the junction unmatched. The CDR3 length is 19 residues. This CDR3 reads CASTPWGTGFTRWQETQYF. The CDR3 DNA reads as TGTGCCAGCACCCCGTGGGGGACAGGGTTCACCCGGTGGCAAGAGACCCAGTACTTC.

For the CDR3, the DNA is TGTGCCAGCAGCCCCCGGGGGAACTACAATGAGCAGTTCTTC. It yields the protein CASSPRGNYNEQFF. The genes are TRBV5-4 and TRBJ2-1; D might be TRBD2 (6 bases). CDR1 and CDR2 from the germline V gene are SGHNT and YYREEE (reference sequence). Trimming took 4 bases from V and 3 from J, leaving 11 bases between them. This CDR3 has 14 amino acids.

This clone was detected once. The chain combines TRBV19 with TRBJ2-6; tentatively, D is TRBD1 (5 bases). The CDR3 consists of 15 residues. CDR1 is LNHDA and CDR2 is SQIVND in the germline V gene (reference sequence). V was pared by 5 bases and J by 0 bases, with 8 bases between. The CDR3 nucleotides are TGTGCCAGTAGTTTCAGGGTCTCTGGGGCCAACGTCCTGACTTTC. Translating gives CASSFRVSGANVLTF.

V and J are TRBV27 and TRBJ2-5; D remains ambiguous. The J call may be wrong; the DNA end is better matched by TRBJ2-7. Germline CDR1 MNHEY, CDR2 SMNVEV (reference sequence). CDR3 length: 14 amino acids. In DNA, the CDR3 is TGTGCCAGCAGGAGTAGTTTTAGCTCCTACGAGCAGTACTTC. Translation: CASRSSFSSYEQYF.

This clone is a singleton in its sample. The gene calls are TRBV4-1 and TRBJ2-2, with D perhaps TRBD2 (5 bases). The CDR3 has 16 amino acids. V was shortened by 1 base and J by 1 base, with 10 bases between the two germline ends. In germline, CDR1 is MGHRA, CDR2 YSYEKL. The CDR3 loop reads CASSQVLAGNTGELFF. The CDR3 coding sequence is TGCGCCAGCAGCCAAGTTCTGGCGGGGAACACCGGGGAGCTGTTTTTT.

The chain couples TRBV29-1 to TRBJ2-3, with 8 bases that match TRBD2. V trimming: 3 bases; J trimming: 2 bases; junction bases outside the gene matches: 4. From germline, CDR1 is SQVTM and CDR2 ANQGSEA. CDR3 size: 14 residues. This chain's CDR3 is CSVDGGGNTDTQYF. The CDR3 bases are TGCAGCGTTGATGGCGGGGGGAACACAGATACGCAGTATTTT.

The CDR3 DNA sequence: TGCGCCAGCAGCTTAGGTGGGGTATGGGAGCAGTACTTC. Protein sequence: CASSLGGVWEQYF. The chain carries TRBV5-1 and TRBJ2-7; D not certain. V was pared by 2 bases and J by 7 bases, with 13 bases between. Germline V gene lookup returns CDR1 SGHRS and CDR2 YFSETQ. The CDR3 runs 13 residues.

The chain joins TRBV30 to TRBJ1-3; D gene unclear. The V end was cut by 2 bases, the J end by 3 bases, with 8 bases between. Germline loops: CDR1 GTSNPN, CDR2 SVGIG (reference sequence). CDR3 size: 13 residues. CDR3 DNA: TGTGCCTGGAGTTGGGAAGTTGGAAACACCATATATTTT. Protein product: CAWSWEVGNTIYF.

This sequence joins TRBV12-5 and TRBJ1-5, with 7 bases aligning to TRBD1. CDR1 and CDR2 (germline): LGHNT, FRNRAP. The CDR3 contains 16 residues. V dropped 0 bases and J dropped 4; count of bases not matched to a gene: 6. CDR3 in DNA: TGTGCTAGTGGTTTGGTATTTAACAGGGGTAATCAGCCCCAGCATTTT. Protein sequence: CASGLVFNRGNQPQHF.

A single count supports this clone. The CDR3 spells CASTARPDRHSVEKLFF. In DNA form, the CDR3 reads TGTGCCAGTACCGCGAGACCTGACAGGCACTCCGTTGAAAAACTGTTTTTT. V is TRBV19 and J is TRBJ1-4; TRBD1 is a possible D gene (6 bases). The germline V gene encodes CDR1 LNHDA and CDR2 SQIVND (reference sequence). This CDR3 comprises 17 residues. V lost 7 bases and J lost 7, with 25 bases in between.

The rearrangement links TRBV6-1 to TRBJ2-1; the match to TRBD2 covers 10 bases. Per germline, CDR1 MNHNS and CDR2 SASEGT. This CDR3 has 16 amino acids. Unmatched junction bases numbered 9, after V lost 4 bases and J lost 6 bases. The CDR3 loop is CASSVTLAGKFNEQFF. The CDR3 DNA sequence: TGTGCCAGCAGTGTTACACTAGCGGGGAAGTTCAATGAGCAGTTCTTC.

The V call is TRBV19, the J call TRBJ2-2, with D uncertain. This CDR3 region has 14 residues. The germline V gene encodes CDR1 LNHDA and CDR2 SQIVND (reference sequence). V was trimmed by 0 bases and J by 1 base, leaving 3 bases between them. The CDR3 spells CASSIEGNTGELFF. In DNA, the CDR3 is TGTGCCAGTAGTATAGAAGGGAACACCGGGGAGCTGTTTTTT.

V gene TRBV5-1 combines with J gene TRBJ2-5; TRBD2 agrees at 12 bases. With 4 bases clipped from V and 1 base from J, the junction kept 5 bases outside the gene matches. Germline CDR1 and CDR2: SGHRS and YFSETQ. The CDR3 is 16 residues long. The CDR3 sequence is CASSLWTSGTQETQYF. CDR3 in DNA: TGCGCCAGCAGCCTGTGGACTAGCGGGACCCAAGAGACCCAGTACTTC.

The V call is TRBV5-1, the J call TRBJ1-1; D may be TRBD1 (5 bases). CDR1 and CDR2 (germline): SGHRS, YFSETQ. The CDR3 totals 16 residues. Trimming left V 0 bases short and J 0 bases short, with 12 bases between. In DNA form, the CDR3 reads TGCGCCAGCAGCTTGGCGCCAGGGTTTATGAACACTGAAGCTTTCTTT. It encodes CASSLAPGFMNTEAFF.

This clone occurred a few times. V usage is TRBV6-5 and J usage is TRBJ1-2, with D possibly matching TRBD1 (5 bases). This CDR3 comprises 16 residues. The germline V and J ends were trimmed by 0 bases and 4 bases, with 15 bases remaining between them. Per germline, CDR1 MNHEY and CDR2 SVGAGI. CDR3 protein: CASSYSLGTGSYGYTF. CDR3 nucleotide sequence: TGTGCCAGCAGTTACTCCCTCGGCACAGGAAGCTATGGCTACACCTTC.

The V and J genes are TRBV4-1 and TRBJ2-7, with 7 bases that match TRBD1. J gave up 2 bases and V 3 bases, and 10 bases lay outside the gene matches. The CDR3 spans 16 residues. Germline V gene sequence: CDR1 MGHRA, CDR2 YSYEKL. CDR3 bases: TGCGCCAGCAGCCAGGTACCGGACAGGATCCCCTACGAGCAGTACTTC. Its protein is CASSQVPDRIPYEQYF.

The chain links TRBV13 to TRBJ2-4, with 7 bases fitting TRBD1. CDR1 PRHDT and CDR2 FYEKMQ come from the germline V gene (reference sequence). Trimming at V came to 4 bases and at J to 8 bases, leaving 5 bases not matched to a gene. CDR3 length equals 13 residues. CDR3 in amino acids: CASSSDRAHIQYF. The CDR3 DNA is TGTGCCAGCAGCTCCGACAGGGCGCACATTCAGTACTTC.

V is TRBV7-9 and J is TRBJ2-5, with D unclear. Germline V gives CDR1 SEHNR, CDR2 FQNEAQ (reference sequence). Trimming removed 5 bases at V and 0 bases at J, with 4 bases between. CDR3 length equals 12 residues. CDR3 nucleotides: TGTGCCAGCAGCCCTTACCAAGAGACCCAGTACTTC. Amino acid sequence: CASSPYQETQYF.

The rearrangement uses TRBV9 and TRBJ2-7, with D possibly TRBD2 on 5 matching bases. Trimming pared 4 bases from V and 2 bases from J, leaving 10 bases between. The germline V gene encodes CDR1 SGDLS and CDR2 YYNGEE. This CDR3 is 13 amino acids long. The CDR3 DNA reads TGTGCCAGCAGCCCATCCGGGACCTACGAGCAGTACTTC. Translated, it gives CASSPSGTYEQYF.

The CDR3 loop is CASSGQGNYGYTF. The CDR3 nucleotides are TGTGCCAGCAGTGGACAGGGCAACTATGGCTACACCTTC. The chain carries TRBV5-5 and TRBJ1-2, with TRBD1 matching over 8 bases. The CDR3 has 13 amino acids. The V and J ends lost 5 bases and 2 bases, in that order; junction bases with no gene match: 2. CDR1 is SGHKS and CDR2 is YYEKEE in the germline V gene (reference sequence).

CDR3 loop: CASSLVSGKAYEQYF. As DNA, the CDR3 is TGCGCCAGCAGCTTGGTTTCCGGTAAGGCCTACGAGCAGTACTTC. V and J are TRBV5-1 and TRBJ2-7; D is ambiguous. The CDR3 is made up of 15 amino acids. Germline V CDR1 and CDR2: SGHRS, YFSETQ. The germline V and J ends were trimmed by 0 bases and 2 bases, with 12 bases remaining between them.

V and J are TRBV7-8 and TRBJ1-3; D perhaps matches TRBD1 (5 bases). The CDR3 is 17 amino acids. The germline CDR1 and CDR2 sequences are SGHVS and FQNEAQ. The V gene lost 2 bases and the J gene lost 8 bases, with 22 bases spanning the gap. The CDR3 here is CASSLFGTTLLADTIYF. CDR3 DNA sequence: TGTGCCAGCAGCTTATTCGGGACGACGTTACTGGCAGACACCATATATTTT.

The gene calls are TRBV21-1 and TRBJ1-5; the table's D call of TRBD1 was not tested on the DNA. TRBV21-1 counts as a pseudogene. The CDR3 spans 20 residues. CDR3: CASSTKSDSEIINSNQPQHF. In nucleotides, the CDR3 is TGTGCCAGCAGCACCAAATCTGACAGCGAAATAATAAATAGCAATCAGCCCCAGCATTTT.

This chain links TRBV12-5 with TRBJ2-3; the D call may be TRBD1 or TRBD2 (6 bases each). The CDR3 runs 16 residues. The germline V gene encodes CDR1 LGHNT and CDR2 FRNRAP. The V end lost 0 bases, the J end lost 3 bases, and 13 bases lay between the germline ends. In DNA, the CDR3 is TGTGCTAGTGGTTTGGTAGCCGGGGGCGCGACAGATACGCAGTATTTT. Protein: CASGLVAGGATDTQYF.

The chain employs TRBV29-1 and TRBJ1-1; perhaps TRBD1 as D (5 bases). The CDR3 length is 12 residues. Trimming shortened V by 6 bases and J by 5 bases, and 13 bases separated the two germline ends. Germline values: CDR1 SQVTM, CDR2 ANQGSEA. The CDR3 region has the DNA TGCAGCGTGGTCCGGGGGTGGACTGAAGCTTTCTTT. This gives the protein CSVVRGWTEAFF.

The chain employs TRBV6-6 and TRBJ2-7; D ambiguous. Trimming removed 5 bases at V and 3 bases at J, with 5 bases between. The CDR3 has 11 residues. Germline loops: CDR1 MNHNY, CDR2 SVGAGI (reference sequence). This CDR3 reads CASSNGYEQYF. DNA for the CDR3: TGTGCCAGCAGTAACGGCTACGAGCAGTACTTC.

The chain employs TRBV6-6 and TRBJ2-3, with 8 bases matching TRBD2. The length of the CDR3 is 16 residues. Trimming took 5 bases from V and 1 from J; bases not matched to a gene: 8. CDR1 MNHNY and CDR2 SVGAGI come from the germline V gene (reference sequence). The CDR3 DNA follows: TGTGCCAGCAGTCACCAACCAGCGGGAGGCACAGATACGCAGTATTTT. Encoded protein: CASSHQPAGGTDTQYF.

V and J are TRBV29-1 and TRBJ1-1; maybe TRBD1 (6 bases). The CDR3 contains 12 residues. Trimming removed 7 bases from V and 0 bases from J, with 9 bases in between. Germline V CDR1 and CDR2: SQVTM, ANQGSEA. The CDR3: CSAGTLNTEAFF. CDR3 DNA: TGCAGCGCGGGGACACTGAACACTGAAGCTTTCTTT.